A single sample is the source of the 27 T cell receptor beta chains below, sequenced in a study of response to subunit inactivated influenza vaccine. TCRdb re-called the RT-PCR reads through MiXCR, storing one row per CDR3 protein. The repertoire consists of 540,000 or so distinct CDR3 sequences, with over 10% occurring once and the leading ten covering 10% to 15%. The sequences come from PBMCs from blood, collected more than 35 days after vaccination. These receptors all stem from a man in his fifties who received an inactivated influenza vaccine.

This clonotype was counted many times. V usage is TRBV12-3 or TRBV12-4 and J usage is TRBJ2-2, with D perhaps matching TRBD2 (6 bases). Trimming cost V 4 bases and J 1 base, with 7 bases left between them. This CDR3 has 14 amino acids. Here the CDR3 DNA reads TGTGCCAGCAGTTCGGGACTGAACACCGGGGAGCTGTTTTTT. Its translation is CASSSGLNTGELFF.

This chain's CDR3 is CASSHLTGPQETQYF. The DNA for the CDR3 is TGCGCCAGCAGCCATTTGACAGGGCCACAAGAGACCCAGTACTTC. This sequence joins TRBV4-3 and TRBJ2-5; TRBD1 aligns across 7 bases. With V trimmed by 3 bases and J by 2 bases, 6 bases remained unmatched. The V gene's germline CDR1 is LGHNA and CDR2 YSLEER. The CDR3 sequence is 15 residues long.

There are many counts of this clonotype. The chain joins TRBV10-2 to TRBJ2-7; 8 bases match TRBD2. Germline V CDR1 and CDR2: WSHSY, SAAADI. The J segment lost 0 bases and the V segment lost 5 bases, leaving 6 bases of the junction unmatched. The CDR3 has 15 amino acids. CDR3 sequence reads: CASSTTTSDSYEQYF. The CDR3 DNA reads as TGCGCCAGCAGTACCACGACTAGCGACTCCTACGAGCAGTACTTC.

This clonotype was counted a few times. V gene TRBV5-1 combines with J gene TRBJ2-1, with 13 bases that match TRBD2. The germline V gene encodes CDR1 SGHRS and CDR2 YFSETQ. The CDR3 has 17 residues. V lost 3 bases, J lost 3 bases, and 6 bases stayed unmatched. Here the CDR3 reads CASSSGLAGVGYNEQFF. CDR3 nucleotides: TGCGCCAGCAGCTCCGGACTAGCGGGAGTGGGCTACAATGAGCAGTTCTTC.

This clonotype was seen a handful of times. This chain joins TRBV24-1 and TRBJ2-2, with TRBD1 identical over 9 bases. This CDR3 comprises 14 residues. The junction had 5 bases not matched to a gene; V was cut back by 4 bases and J by 9 bases. Germline V lookup: CDR1 KGHDR, CDR2 SFDVKD. CDR3 in amino acids: CATSDRGQGRELFF. CDR3 in DNA: TGTGCCACCAGTGACCGGGGACAGGGCAGGGAGCTGTTTTTT.

The chain is built from TRBV9 and TRBJ2-1; D is unclear. The CDR3 contains 15 residues. Germline V gene data show CDR1 as SGDLS and CDR2 as YYNGEE. The germline V and J ends were trimmed by 2 bases and 3 bases, with 12 bases remaining between them. CDR3 residues: CASSVSTVGYNEQFF. CDR3 DNA: TGTGCCAGCAGCGTTAGTACAGTGGGCTACAATGAGCAGTTCTTC.

In this sample, this clonotype turned up a few times. The chain is built from TRBV12-3 or TRBV12-4 and TRBJ2-7; a weak D match, TRBD1 (6 bases). The CDR3 consists of 14 residues. V gave up 6 bases and J gave up 3 bases, with 15 bases separating them. The CDR3 protein is CASSRTGRGYEQYF. In DNA, the CDR3 is TGTGCCAGCAGCCGAACAGGCAGGGGCTACGAGCAGTACTTC.

This chain connects TRBV5-1 to TRBJ2-5, with a tentative D call TRBD1 (6 bases). CDR3 length: 15 amino acids. Trimming removed 0 bases at V and 5 bases at J, with 14 bases between. Germline V gene data show CDR1 as SGHRS and CDR2 as YFSETQ. This chain's CDR3 is CASSLAVTGGETQYF. The CDR3 nucleotides read TGCGCCAGCAGCTTGGCCGTGACAGGAGGCGAGACCCAGTACTTC.

This clonotype has just a few counts. This chain links TRBV12-3 or TRBV12-4 with TRBJ1-1, with a tentative D call TRBD1 (6 bases). The V gene lost 5 bases and the J gene lost 9 bases, with 13 bases spanning the gap. CDR3 length: 12 amino acids. CDR3 coding DNA: TGTGCCAGCAGTCCCCCCGACAGGAAAGCTTTCTTT. Amino acid sequence: CASSPPDRKAFF.

The chain combines TRBV6-1 with TRBJ2-3, with D hard to call. Between the trimmed V and J ends, which lost 3 bases and 0 bases, there was a span of 10 bases. Looked up from germline, CDR1 is MNHNS and CDR2 is SASEGT. This CDR3 spans 15 amino acids. The CDR3 reads CASSESRTSTDTQYF. CDR3 nucleotide sequence: TGTGCCAGCAGTGAGAGTAGAACTAGCACAGATACGCAGTATTTT.

This clonotype was seen only a few times. V usage is TRBV20-1 and J usage is TRBJ2-3, with TRBD2 identical over 10 bases. Germline CDR1 is DFQATT and CDR2 is SNEGSKA (reference sequence). This CDR3 has 14 residues. The junction had 6 bases not matched to a gene; V was cut back by 4 bases and J by 5 bases. The DNA of the CDR3 is TGCAGTGCTACCATAGCGGGAGGTCGAGATACGCAGTATTTT. Its protein product is CSATIAGGRDTQYF.

This chain joins TRBV7-9 and TRBJ2-7, with D perhaps given as TRBD1 or TRBD2 (6 bases each). In germline, CDR1 is SEHNR, CDR2 FQNEAQ (reference sequence). The CDR3 runs to 15 residues. V lost 2 bases and J lost 5, with 16 bases in between. The CDR3 region is CASSLIVGGGNEQYF. The CDR3 nucleotides are TGTGCCAGCAGCTTAATTGTCGGGGGCGGCAACGAGCAGTACTTC.

This clonotype was seen repeatedly, ten times or more. The J gene is TRBJ1-1, the V gene TRBV12-3 or TRBV12-4; D is unclear. This CDR3 has 13 amino acids. V shed 0 bases and J shed 6 bases, with 8 bases lying between them. CDR3 nucleotides: TGTGCCAGCAGTTTAGCGCGTCCCCCTGAAGCTTTCTTT. Amino acid sequence: CASSLARPPEAFF.

This clonotype has only one observation. This rearrangement joins TRBV5-1 to TRBJ1-1; D is perhaps TRBD1 (5 bases). The germline V gene has CDR1 SGHRS and CDR2 YFSETQ. The length of the CDR3 is 14 residues. V was shortened by 4 bases and J by 6 bases, with 16 bases between the two germline ends. The CDR3 sequence is CASSMTVSWAEAFF. CDR3 DNA: TGCGCCAGCAGCATGACAGTGAGTTGGGCTGAAGCTTTCTTT.

This clonotype has ten or more counts. The chain has TRBV5-1 and TRBJ2-7, with D possibly matching TRBD2 (6 bases). The CDR3 has 16 residues. Germline V gene lookup returns CDR1 SGHRS and CDR2 YFSETQ. Trimming removed 4 bases from V and 5 bases from J, with 22 bases in between. The CDR3 bases are TGCGCCAGCAGCCCAAGGCCCCGGGGGTCTGTCAACGAGCAGTACTTC. Protein sequence: CASSPRPRGSVNEQYF.

This clonotype was counted at least ten times. The chain combines TRBV7-8 with TRBJ1-1, with TRBD1 identical over 9 bases. CDR3 length: 14 residues. The V gene's germline CDR1 is SGHVS and CDR2 FQNEAQ. J lost 4 bases, V lost 1 base, and 1 base had no gene match. The CDR3 spells CASSLDRGLTEAFF. DNA of the CDR3: TGTGCCAGCAGCTTAGACAGGGGGCTCACTGAAGCTTTCTTT.

V is TRBV2 and J is TRBJ2-3; 10 bases match TRBD2. Trimming removed 9 bases from V and 5 bases from J; junction bases left unmatched: 8. Germline CDR1 SNHLY, CDR2 FYNNEI. This CDR3 is built from 14 residues. The CDR3 is CARGGTSDRDTQYF. In DNA, the CDR3 is TGTGCCAGGGGCGGGACTAGCGATAGAGATACGCAGTATTTT.

This clonotype is a singleton in its sample. The chain is built from TRBV7-2 and TRBJ2-5, with TRBD2 as a possible D gene (6 bases). The V gene's germline CDR1 is SGHTA and CDR2 FQGNSA. Trimming shortened V by 2 bases and J by 10 bases, and 17 bases separated the two germline ends. CDR3 length: 14 amino acids. Here the CDR3 DNA reads TGTGCCAGCAGCTTATTTTTGCGGGAAAGGGTCCAGTACTTC. Residues: CASSLFLRERVQYF.

This clonotype came up many times. This chain joins TRBV12-3 or TRBV12-4 and TRBJ2-7, with TRBD1 matching 9 bases. Trimming cost V 3 bases and J 7 bases; bases outside gene matches: 7. CDR3 length: 14 residues. The DNA for the CDR3 is TGTGCCAGCAGTTTCTCCGGGACAGGGCGGGAGCAGTACTTC. Amino acids: CASSFSGTGREQYF.

The chain is built from TRBV12-3 or TRBV12-4 and TRBJ1-5; D not certain. The CDR3 has 14 amino acids. V was shortened by 6 bases and J by 1 base, with 10 bases between the two germline ends. The CDR3 DNA reads TGTGCCAGCAGCCCACAGTCGAGCAATCAGCCCCAGCATTTT. Translating gives CASSPQSSNQPQHF.

The chain recombines TRBV20-1 with TRBJ2-1, with 8 bases lining up with TRBD1. From germline, CDR1 is DFQATT and CDR2 SNEGSKA (reference sequence). This CDR3 has 15 amino acids. V trimming: 7 bases; J trimming: 4 bases; junction bases outside the gene matches: 12. In nucleotides, the CDR3 is TGCAGTGGCAGGAGAACGGACAGGGCATACAATGAGCAGTTCTTC. Translated, it gives CSGRRTDRAYNEQFF.

The genes are TRBV14 and TRBJ2-7, with 9 bases that match TRBD1. Losses at the gene ends were 1 base for V and 2 bases for J; bases not matched to a gene: 3. This CDR3 spans 15 amino acids. CDR1 SGHDN and CDR2 FVKESK come from the germline V gene. The CDR3 DNA reads TGTGCCAGCAGCCAAGGACAGGGGGTGGCCTACGAGCAGTACTTC. It specifies CASSQGQGVAYEQYF.

This clonotype was seen a handful of times. The chain links TRBV21-1 to TRBJ2-7; the tabulated D call, TRBD2, remains unverified against the DNA. TRBV21-1 is marked as a pseudogene. The CDR3 is 16 residues long. DNA of the CDR3: TGTGCCAGCAGCAGAAAACTCCGGGACTCTTCCTACGAGCAGTACTTC. This encodes CASSRKLRDSSYEQYF.

J is TRBJ2-1 and V is TRBV12-3 or TRBV12-4; TRBD2 is a possible D gene (6 bases). This CDR3 is built from 15 residues. V lost 5 bases, J lost 4 bases, and 15 bases lay in between. The CDR3 reads CASSPTRDSYNEQFF. CDR3 in DNA: TGTGCCAGCAGTCCGACACGGGACTCTTACAATGAGCAGTTCTTC.

This clonotype was detected only a few times. The genes are TRBV10-1 and TRBJ2-2; 7 nucleotides align to TRBD1. J gave up 4 bases and V 9 bases, and 8 bases lay outside the gene matches. This CDR3 region has 14 residues. Germline CDR1 and CDR2: WNHNN and SYGVQD (reference sequence). The CDR3 is CASKPGQTTGELFF. In nucleotides, the CDR3 is TGCGCCAGTAAACCGGGACAGACCACCGGGGAGCTGTTTTTT.

This clonotype showed up many times. This sequence joins TRBV5-1 and TRBJ1-2; D remains unclear. Germline assignment: CDR1 SGHRS and CDR2 YFSETQ. The V end lost 0 bases, the J end lost 8 bases, and 11 bases lay between the germline ends. This CDR3 has 13 residues. CDR3 bases: TGCGCCAGCAGCTTGGCCGGGAAAGAAGGCTACACCTTC. Amino acid sequence: CASSLAGKEGYTF.

The chain carries TRBV12-3 or TRBV12-4 and TRBJ2-1, with D perhaps TRBD2 (5 bases). Trimming took 3 bases from V and 3 from J, leaving 15 bases between them. The length of the CDR3 is 16 residues. The CDR3 DNA sequence: TGTGCCAGCAGTTTCTTCGGTCCGGGGAGCTACAATGAGCAGTTCTTC. Translation gives CASSFFGPGSYNEQFF.